This TCR beta chain was recovered during a study of blood T cell repertoires in COVID-19. Study details: Italy, Spain and the United States were the sources of the convalescent and acute COVID-19 samples.

In the study's own analysis: Quantification of nucleated cells was approximated via reference gene primer amplification. Sequencing used immunoSEQ multiplex PCR; TCRdb keeps in-frame clones, though not all of them. The V and J calls and clone size come from that table; D and trimming were worked out from the DNA. The sample contains 120,000 to 150,000 clones, approximately 80% of which appear only once. The origin of this receptor is a man aged 55 to 70 with active or convalescent COVID-19. Sequenced sample: peripheral blood.

In DNA form, the CDR3 reads TGTGCCAGCAGCAAGGGACTAGCGGGAGTACTAGTCACAGATACGCAGTATTTT. It encodes CASSKGLAGVLVTDTQYF. The chain is built from TRBV9 and TRBJ2-3; 14 nucleotides agree with TRBD2. CDR1 SGDLS and CDR2 YYNGEE come from the germline V gene. The CDR3 is 18 residues long. V gave up 4 bases and J gave up 2 bases; unmatched junction bases: 9. The complete variable domain, with remaining parts taken from reference TRBV9 and TRBJ2-3, reads DSGVTQTPKHLITATGQRVTLRCSPRSGDLSVYWYQQSLDQGLQFLIQYYNGEERAKGNILERFSAQQFPDLHSELNLSSLELGDSALYFCASSKGLAGVLVTDTQYFGPGTRLTVL.